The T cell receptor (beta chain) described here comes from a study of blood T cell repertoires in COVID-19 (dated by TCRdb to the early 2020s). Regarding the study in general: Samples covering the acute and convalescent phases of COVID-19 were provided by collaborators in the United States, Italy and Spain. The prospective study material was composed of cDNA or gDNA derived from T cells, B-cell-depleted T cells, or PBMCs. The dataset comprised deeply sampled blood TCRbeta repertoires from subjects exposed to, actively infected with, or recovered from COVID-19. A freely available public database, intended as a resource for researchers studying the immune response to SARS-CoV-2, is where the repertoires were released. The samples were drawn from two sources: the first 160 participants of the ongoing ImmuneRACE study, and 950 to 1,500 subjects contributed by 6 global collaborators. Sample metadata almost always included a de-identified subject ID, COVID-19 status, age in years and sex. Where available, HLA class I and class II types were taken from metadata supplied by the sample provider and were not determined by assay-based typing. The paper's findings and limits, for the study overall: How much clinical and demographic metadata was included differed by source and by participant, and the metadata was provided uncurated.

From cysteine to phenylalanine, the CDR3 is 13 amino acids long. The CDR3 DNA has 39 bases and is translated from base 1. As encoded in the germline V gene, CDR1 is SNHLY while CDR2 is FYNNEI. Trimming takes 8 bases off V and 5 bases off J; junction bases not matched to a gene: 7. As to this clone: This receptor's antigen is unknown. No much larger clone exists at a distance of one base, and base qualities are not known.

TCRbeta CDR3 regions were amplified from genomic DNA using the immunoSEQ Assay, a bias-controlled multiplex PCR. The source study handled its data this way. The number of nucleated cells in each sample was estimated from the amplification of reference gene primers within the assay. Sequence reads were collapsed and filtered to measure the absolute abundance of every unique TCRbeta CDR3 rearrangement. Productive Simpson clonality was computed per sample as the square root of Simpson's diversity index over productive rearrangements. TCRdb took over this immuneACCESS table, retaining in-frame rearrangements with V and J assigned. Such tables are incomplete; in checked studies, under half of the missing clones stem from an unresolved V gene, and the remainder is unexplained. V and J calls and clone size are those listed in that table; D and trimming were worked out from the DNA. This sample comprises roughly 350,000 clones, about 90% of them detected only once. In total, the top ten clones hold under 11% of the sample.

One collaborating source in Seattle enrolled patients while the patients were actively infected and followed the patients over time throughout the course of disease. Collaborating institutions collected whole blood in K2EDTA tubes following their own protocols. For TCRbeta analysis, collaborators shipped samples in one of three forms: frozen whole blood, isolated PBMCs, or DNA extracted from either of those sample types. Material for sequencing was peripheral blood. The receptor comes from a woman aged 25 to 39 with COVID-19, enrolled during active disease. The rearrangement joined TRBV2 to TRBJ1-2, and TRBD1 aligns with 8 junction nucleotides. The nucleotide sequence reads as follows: TGTGCCAGCCAAGGACAGGGACAATATGGCTACACCTTC. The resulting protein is CASQGQGQYGYTF.